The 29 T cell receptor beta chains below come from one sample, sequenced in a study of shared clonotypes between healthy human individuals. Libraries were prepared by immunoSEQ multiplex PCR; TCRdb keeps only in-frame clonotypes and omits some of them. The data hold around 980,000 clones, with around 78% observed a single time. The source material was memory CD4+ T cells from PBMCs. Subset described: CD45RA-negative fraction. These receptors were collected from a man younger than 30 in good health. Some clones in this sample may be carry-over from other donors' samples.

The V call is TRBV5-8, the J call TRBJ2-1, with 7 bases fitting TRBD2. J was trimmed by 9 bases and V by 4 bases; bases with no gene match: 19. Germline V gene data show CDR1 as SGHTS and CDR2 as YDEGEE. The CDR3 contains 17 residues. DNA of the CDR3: TGTGCCAGCAGCGGAGGGAGCGGGACCCCGTCTGGGGGTGAGCAGTTCTTC. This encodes CASSGGSGTPSGGEQFF.

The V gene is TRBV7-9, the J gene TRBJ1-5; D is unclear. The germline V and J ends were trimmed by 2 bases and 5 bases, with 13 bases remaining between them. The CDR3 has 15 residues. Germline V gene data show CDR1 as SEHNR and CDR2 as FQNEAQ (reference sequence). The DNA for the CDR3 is TGTGCCAGCAGCTTATCCGGAGTGGGAGATCAGCCCCAGCATTTT. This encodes CASSLSGVGDQPQHF.

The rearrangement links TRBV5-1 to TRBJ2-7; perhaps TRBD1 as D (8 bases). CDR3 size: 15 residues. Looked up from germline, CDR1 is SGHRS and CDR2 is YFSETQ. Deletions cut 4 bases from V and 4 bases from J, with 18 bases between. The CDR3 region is CASSTGGDSLYEQYF. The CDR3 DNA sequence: TGCGCCAGCAGCACAGGGGGGGACAGTCTTTACGAGCAGTACTTC.

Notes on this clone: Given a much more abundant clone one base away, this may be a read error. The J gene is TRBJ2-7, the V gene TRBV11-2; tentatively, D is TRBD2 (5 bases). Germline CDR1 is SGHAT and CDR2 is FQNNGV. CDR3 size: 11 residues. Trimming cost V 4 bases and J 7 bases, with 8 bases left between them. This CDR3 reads CASSWTGEQYF. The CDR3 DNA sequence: TGTGCCAGCAGCTGGACGGGGGAGCAGTACTTC.

CDR3 nucleotides: TGTGCCAGCAGCTTAGACGGCAGAGAAACCGGCTACACCTTC. Protein product: CASSLDGRETGYTF. The V call is TRBV7-2, the J call TRBJ1-2; D remains unclear. Trimming left V 1 base short and J 8 bases short, with 14 bases between. Germline V gene sequence: CDR1 SGHTA, CDR2 FQGNSA. The length of the CDR3 is 14 residues.

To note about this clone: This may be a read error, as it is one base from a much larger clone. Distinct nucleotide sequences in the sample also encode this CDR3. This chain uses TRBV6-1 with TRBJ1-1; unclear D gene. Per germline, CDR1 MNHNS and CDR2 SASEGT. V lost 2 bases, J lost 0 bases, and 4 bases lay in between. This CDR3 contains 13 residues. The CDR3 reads CASSEHMNTEAFF. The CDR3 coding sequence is TGTGCCAGCAGTGAACATATGAACACTGAAGCTTTCTTT.

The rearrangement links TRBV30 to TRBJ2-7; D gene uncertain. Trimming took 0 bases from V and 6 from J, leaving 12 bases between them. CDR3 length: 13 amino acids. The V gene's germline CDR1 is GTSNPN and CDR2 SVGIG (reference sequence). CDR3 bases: TGTGCCTGGAGTGTTTTGGGTGGATCCGAGCAGTACTTC. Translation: CAWSVLGGSEQYF.

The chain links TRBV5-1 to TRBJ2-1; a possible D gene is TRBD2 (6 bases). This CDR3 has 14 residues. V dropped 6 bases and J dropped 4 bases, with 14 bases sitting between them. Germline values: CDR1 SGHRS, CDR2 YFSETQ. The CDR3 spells CASNGGSGYNEQFF. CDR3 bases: TGCGCCAGCAATGGAGGGTCGGGATACAATGAGCAGTTCTTC.

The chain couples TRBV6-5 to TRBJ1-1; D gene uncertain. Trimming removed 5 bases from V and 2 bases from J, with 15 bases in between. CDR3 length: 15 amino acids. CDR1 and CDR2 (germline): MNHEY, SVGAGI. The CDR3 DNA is TGTGCCAGCAGTCGTCGCCGAACGGATAACACTGAAGCTTTCTTT. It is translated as CASSRRRTDNTEAFF.

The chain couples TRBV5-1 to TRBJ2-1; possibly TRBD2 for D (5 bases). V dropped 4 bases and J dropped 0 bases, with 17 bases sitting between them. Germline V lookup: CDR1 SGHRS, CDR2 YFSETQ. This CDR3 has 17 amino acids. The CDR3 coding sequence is TGCGCCAGCAGCCCCGTGAGCGGCCCCAGCTCCTACAATGAGCAGTTCTTC. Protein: CASSPVSGPSSYNEQFF.

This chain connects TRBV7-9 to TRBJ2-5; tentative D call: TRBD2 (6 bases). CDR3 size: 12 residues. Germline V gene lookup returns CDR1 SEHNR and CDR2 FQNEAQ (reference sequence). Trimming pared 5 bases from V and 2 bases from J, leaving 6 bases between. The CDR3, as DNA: TGTGCCAGCAGCCGGGGGCAAGAGACCCAGTACTTC. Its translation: CASSRGQETQYF.

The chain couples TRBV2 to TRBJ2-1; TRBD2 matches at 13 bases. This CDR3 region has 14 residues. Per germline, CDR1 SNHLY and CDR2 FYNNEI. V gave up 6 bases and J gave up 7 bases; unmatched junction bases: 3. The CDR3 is CASRRTSGSNEQFF. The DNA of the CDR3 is TGTGCCAGCAGGCGGACTAGCGGGAGTAATGAGCAGTTCTTC.

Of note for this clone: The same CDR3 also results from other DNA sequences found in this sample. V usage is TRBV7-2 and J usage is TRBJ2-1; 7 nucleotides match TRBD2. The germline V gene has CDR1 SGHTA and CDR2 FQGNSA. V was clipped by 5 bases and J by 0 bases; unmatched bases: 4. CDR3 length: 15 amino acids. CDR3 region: CASSPGRGSYNEQFF. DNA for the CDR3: TGTGCCAGCAGCCCGGGGAGGGGCTCCTACAATGAGCAGTTCTTC.

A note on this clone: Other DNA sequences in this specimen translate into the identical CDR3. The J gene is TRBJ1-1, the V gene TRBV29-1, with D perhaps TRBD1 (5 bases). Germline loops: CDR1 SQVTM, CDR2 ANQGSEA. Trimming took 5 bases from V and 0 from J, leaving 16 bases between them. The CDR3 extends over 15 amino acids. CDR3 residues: CSVRAGWGMNTEAFF. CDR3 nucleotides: TGCAGCGTTAGGGCAGGGTGGGGGATGAACACTGAAGCTTTCTTT. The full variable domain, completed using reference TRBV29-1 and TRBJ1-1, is SAVISQKPSRDICQRGTSLTIQCQVDSQVTMMFWYRQQPGQSLTLIATANQGSEATYESGFVIDKFPISRPNLTFSTLTVSNMSPEDSSIYLCSVRAGWGMNTEAFFGQGTRLTVV.

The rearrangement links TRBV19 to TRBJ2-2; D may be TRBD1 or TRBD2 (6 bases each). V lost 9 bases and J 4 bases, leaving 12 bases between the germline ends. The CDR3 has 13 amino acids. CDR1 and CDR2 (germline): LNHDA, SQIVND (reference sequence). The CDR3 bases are TGTGCCAGCACAGGGACTTTCACCGGGGAGCTGTTTTTT. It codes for CASTGTFTGELFF.

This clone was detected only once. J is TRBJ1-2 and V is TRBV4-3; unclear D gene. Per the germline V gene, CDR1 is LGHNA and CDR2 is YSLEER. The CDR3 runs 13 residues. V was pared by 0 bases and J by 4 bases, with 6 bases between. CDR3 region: CASSQETGYGYTF. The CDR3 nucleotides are TGCGCCAGCAGCCAAGAGACGGGCTATGGCTACACCTTC.

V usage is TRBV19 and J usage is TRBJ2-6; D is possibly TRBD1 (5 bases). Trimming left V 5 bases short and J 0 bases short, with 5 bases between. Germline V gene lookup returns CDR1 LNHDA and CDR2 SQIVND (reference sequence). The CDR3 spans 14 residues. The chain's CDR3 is CASSQGSGANVLTF. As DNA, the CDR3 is TGTGCCAGTAGTCAGGGCTCTGGGGCCAACGTCCTGACTTTC.

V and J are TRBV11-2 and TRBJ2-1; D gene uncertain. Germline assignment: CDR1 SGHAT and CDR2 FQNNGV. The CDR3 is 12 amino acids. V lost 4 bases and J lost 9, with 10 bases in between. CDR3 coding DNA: TGTGCCAGCAGCTCAGCGAGCGCTGAGCAGTTCTTC. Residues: CASSSASAEQFF. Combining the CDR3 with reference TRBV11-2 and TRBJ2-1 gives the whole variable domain EAGVAQSPRYKIIEKRQSVAFWCNPISGHATLYWYQQILGQGPKLLIQFQNNGVVDDSQLPKDRFSAERLKGVDSTLKIQPAKLEDSAVYLCASSSASAEQFFGPGTRLTVL.

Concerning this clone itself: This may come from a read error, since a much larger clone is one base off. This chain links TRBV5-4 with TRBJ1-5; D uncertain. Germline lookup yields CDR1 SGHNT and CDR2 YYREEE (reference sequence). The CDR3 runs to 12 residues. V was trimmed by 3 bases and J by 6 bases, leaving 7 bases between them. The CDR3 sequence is CASSSEGQPQHF. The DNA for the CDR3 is TGTGCCAGCAGCTCAGAGGGTCAGCCCCAGCATTTT.

The DNA of the CDR3 is TGCGCCAGCAGCTTGTTTAGCGGCCAAGAGACCCAGTACTTC. It is translated as CASSLFSGQETQYF. This chain uses TRBV5-1 with TRBJ2-5, with D tentatively TRBD2 (6 bases). Germline V gene data show CDR1 as SGHRS and CDR2 as YFSETQ. The CDR3 runs 14 residues. Trimming removed 1 base at V and 1 base at J, with 8 bases between. The full variable domain, rest sourced from reference TRBV5-1 and TRBJ2-5, is KAGVTQTPRYLIKTRGQQVTLSCSPISGHRSVSWYQQTPGQGLQFLFEYFSETQRNKGNFPGRFSGRQFSNSRSEMNVSTLELGDSALYLCASSLFSGQETQYFGPGTRLLVL.

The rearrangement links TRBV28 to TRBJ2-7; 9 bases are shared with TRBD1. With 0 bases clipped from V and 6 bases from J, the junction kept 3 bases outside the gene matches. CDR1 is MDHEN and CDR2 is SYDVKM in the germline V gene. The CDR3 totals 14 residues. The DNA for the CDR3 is TGTGCCAGCAGTTTATGGCGGACAGGGGTCGAGCAGTACTTC. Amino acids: CASSLWRTGVEQYF.

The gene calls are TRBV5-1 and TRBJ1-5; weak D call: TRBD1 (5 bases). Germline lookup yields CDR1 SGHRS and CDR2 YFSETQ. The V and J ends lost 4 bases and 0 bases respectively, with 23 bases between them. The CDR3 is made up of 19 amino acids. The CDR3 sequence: CASSPGQGATTNSNQPQHF. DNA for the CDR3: TGCGCCAGCAGCCCAGGACAAGGGGCGACCACTAATAGCAATCAGCCCCAGCATTTT.

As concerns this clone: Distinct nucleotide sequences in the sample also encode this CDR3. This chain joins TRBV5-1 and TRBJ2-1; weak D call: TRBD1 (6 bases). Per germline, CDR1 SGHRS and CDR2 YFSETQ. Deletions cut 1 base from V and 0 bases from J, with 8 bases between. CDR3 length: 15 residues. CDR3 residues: CASSLLDSSYNEQFF. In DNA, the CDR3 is TGCGCCAGCAGCTTGTTGGACAGCTCCTACAATGAGCAGTTCTTC.

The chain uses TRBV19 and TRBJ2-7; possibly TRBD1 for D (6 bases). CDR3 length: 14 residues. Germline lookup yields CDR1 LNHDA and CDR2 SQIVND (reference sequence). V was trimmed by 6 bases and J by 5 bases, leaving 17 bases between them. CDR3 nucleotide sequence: TGTGCCAGTAGACCCACCAGGGGTGAGGACGAGCAGTACTTC. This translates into CASRPTRGEDEQYF. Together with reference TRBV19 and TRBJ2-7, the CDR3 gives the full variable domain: DGGITQSPKYLFRKEGQNVTLSCEQNLNHDAMYWYRQDPGQGLRLIYYSQIVNDFQKGDIAEGYSVSREKKESFPLTVTSAQKNPTAFYLCASRPTRGEDEQYFGPGTRLTVT.

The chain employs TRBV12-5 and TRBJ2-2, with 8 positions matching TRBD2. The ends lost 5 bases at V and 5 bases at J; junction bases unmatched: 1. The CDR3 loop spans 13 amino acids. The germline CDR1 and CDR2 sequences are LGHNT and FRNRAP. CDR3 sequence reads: CASGTGGTGELFF. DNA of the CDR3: TGTGCTAGTGGTACGGGGGGGACCGGGGAGCTGTTTTTT.

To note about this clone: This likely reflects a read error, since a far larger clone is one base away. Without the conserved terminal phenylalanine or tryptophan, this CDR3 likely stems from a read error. The CDR3: CASSLDGQGSTGELFL. The CDR3 region has the DNA TGTGCCAGCAGCTTAGACGGACAGGGAAGCACCGGGGAGCTGTTTCTT. The genes are TRBV7-9 and TRBJ2-2, with 8 bases matching TRBD1. CDR1 and CDR2 from the germline V gene are SEHNR and FQNEAQ (reference sequence). CDR3 size: 16 residues. With V trimmed by 1 base and J by 4 bases, 5 bases remained unmatched.

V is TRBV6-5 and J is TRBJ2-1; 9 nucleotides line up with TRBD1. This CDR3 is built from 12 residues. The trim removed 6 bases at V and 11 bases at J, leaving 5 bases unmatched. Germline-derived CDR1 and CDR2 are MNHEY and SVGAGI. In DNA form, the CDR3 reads TGTGCCAGCAGACGGACAGGGGAAAAGCAGTTCTTC. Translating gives CASRRTGEKQFF.

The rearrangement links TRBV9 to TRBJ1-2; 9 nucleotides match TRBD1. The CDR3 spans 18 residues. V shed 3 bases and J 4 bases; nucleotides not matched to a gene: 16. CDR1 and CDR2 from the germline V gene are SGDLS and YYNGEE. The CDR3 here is CASSGTNKRTGAFYGYTF. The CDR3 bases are TGTGCCAGCAGCGGAACGAATAAGAGGACAGGGGCCTTCTATGGCTACACCTTC.

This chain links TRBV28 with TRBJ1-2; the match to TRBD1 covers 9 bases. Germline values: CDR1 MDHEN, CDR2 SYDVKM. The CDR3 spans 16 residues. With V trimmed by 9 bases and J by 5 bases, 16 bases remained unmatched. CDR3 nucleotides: TGTGCCAGTGGACCCGGGACAGGGACTTACATATATGGCTACACCTTC. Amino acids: CASGPGTGTYIYGYTF.